This TCR beta chain came from a study of blood T cell repertoires in COVID-19. Study-level background: PBMCs, B-cell-depleted T cells, or T cells provided the cDNA or gDNA that made up the material.

Sequencing was performed with immunoSEQ multiplex PCR; in TCRdb, only in-frame clones are kept and a portion is missing. The sample lists about 270,000 clones; 86% were seen once. Membership in each cohort depended on participant-reported clinical history. The CDR3 length is 13 residues. The germline V and J ends were trimmed by 3 bases and 6 bases, with 12 bases remaining between them. Per the germline V gene, CDR1 is DFQATT and CDR2 is SNEGSKA (reference sequence). Sequencing was done on a sample of PBMCs or T cells enriched from blood (not recorded which). The TCR originated in a woman younger than 35 who had recovered from COVID-19. The rearrangement uses TRBV20-1 and TRBJ2-1; maybe TRBD2 (5 bases). The CDR3 DNA reads as TGCAGTGCTAGTACCGGACTGGGCAATGAGCAGTTCTTC. Protein product: CSASTGLGNEQFF.